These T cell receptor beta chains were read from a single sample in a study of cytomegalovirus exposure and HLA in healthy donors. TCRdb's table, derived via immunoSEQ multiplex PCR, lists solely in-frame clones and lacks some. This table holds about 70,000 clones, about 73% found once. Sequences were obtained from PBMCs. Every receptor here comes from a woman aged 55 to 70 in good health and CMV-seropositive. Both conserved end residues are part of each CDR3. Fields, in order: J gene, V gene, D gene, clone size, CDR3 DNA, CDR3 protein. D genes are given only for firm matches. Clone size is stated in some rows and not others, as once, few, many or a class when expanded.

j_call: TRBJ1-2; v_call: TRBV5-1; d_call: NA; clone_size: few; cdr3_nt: TGCGCCAGCAGTCCAGGGATCTATGGCTACACCTTC; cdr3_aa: CASSPGIYGYTF
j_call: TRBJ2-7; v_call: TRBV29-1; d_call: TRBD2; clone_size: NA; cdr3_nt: TGCAGCGTCCTAACTCCGGGACTAGGGGGGGAGTACGAGCAGTACTTC; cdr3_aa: CSVLTPGLGGEYEQYF
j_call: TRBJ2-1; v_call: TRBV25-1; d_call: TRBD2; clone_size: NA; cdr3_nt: TGTGCCAGCAGTGAATATAAAGCGGCGGGGGTCTTCCACAATGAGCAGTTCTTC; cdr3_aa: CASSEYKAAGVFHNEQFF
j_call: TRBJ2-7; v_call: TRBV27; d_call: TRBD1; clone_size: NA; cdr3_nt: TGTGCCAGCAGTTTAGCAGGACAGGGTCGATTTTCCGAGCAGTACTTC; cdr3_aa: CASSLAGQGRFSEQYF
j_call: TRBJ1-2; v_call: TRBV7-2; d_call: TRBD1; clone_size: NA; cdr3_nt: TGTGCCAGCAGCTTATTAGCACAGGGGACCTATGGCTACACCTTC; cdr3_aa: CASSLLAQGTYGYTF
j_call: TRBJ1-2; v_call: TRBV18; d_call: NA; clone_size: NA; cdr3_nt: TGTGCCAGCTCTCTTTGGCAGACAGATGACTATGGCTACACCTTC; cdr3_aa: CASSLWQTDDYGYTF
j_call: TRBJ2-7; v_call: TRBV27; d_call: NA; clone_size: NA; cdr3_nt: TGTGCCAGCAGTCTCTCTTCTAATAACGAGCAGTACTTC; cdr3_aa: CASSLSSNNEQYF
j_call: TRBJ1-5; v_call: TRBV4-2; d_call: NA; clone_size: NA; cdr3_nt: TGTGCCAGCAGCCAAGGGGTGCCGGGGAATCAGCCCCAGCATTTT; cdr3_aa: CASSQGVPGNQPQHF
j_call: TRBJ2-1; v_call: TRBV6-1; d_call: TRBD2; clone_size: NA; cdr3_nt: TGTGCCAGCGGCGGGGGGGTGGGTTGGAATGAGCAGTTCTTC; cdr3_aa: CASGGGVGWNEQFF
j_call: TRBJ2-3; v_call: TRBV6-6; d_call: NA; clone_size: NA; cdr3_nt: TGTGCCAGCAGTCCTGGGGCCTCTGGGGCAGATACGCAGTATTTT; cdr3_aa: CASSPGASGADTQYF
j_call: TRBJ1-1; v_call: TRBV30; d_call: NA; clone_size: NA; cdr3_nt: TGTGCCTGGAGTGTAATGGCAGGGTGGAACACTGAAGCTTTCTTT; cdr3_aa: CAWSVMAGWNTEAFF
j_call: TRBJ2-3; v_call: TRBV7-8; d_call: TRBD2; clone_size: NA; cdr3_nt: TGTGCCAGCAGCCTCGGACTAGCGGGGTATGCAGATACGCAGTATTTT; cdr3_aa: CASSLGLAGYADTQYF
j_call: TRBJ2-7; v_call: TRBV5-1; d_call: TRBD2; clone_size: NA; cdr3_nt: TGCGCCAGCAGCTACGGGGGGTTCTCCTACGAGCAGTACTTC; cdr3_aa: CASSYGGFSYEQYF
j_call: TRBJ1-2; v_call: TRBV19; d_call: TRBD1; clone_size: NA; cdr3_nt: TGTGCCAGTAGTCTCAGGACAGGATTGAACTATGGCTACACCTTC; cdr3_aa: CASSLRTGLNYGYTF
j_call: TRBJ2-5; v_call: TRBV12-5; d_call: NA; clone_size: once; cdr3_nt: TGTGCTAGTGGGCCCTCAGGGTTCCAAGAGACCCAGTACTTC; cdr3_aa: CASGPSGFQETQYF
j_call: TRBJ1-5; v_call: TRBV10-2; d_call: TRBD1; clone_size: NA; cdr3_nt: TGCGCCAGCAGTGAGTCGACAGGGGAGGATCAGCCCCAGCATTTT; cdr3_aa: CASSESTGEDQPQHF
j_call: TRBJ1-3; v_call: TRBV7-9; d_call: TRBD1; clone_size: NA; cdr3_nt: TGTGCCAGCAGACGGACAGGGCAGGCCATATATTTT; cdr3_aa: CASRRTGQAIYF
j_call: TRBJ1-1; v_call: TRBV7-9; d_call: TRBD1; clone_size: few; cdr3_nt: TGTTCCAGCAGCTCCACTTGGACAGGCGTCAACACTGAAGCTTTCTTT; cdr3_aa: CSSSSTWTGVNTEAFF
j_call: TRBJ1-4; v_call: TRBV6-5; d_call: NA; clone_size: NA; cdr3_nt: TGTGCCAGCAGGGGCCAGCCTAATGAAAAACTGTTTTTT; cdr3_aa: CASRGQPNEKLFF
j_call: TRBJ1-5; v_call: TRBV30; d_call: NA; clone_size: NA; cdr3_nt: TGTGCCTGGAGCCAAGCGGGAGATTATAGCAATCAGCCCCAGCATTTT; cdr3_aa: CAWSQAGDYSNQPQHF
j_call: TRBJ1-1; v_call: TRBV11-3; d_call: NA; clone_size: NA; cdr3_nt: TGTGCCAGCAGCTCAGCGGACCTGAACACTGAAGCTTTCTTT; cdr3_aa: CASSSADLNTEAFF
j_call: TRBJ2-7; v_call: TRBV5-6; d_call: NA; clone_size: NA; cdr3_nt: TGTGCCAGCAGCTTGGCTTACGGGGTGGGCTCCTACGAGCAGTACTTC; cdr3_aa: CASSLAYGVGSYEQYF
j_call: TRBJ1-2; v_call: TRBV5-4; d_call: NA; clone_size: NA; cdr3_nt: TGTGCCAGCAGCTTCTCGGGCGGGGACTATGGCTACACCTTC; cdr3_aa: CASSFSGGDYGYTF
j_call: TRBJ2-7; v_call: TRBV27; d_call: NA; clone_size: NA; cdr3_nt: TGTGCCAGCAGTCATGGGACACAGCAGTACTTC; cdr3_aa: CASSHGTQQYF
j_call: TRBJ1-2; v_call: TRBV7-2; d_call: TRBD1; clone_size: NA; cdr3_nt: TGTGCCAGCAGCAGGGGACAGACGCTTTATGGCTACACCTTC; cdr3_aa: CASSRGQTLYGYTF
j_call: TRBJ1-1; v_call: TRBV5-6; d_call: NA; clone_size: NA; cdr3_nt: TGTGCCAGCAGCATTCGACAGTCTTTAAACACTGAAGCTTTCTTT; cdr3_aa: CASSIRQSLNTEAFF
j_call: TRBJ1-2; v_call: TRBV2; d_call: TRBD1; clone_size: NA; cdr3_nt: TGTGCCAGCAGGGAAGACAGGGTTCCTGGCTACACCTTC; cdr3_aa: CASREDRVPGYTF
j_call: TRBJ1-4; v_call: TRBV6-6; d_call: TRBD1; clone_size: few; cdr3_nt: TGTGCCAGCAGTCTCAGGGGGCAGGATGAAAAACTGTTTTTT; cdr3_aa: CASSLRGQDEKLFF
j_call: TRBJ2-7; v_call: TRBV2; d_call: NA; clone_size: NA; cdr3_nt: TGTGCCAGCAGTATTTATTCCGGGTACGAGCAGTACTTC; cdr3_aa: CASSIYSGYEQYF
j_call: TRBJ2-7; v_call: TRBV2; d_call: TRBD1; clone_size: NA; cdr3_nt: TGTGCCAGCAGTTTTTCCGGGACAGGGACGGGAGAGCAGTACTTC; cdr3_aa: CASSFSGTGTGEQYF
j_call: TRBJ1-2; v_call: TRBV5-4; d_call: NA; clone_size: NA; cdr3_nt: TGTGCCAGCAGCGGAATGACAGGAAACTATGGCTACACCTTC; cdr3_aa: CASSGMTGNYGYTF
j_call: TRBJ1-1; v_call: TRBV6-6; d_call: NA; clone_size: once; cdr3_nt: TGTGCCAGCAGTTACGGGGGAGGGAACACTGAAGCTTTCTTT; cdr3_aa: CASSYGGGNTEAFF
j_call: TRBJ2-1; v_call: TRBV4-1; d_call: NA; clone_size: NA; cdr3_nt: TGCGCCAGCAGCCAAGAGGGGCGGCGGAGCTCCTACAATGAGCAGTTCTTC; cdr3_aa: CASSQEGRRSSYNEQFF
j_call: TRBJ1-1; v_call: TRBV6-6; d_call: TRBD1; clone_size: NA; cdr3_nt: TGTGCCAGCAGTCCAGGGGGCGGGAACACTGAAGCTTTCTTT; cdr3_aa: CASSPGGGNTEAFF
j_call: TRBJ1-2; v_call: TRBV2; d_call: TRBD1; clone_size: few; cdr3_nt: TGTGCCAGCAGTGGGATACGTGGATTGACAGGGCTAGGGGGCTATGGCTACACCTTC; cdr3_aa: CASSGIRGLTGLGGYGYTF
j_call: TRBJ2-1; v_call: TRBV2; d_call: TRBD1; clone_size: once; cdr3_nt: TGTGCCAGCAGCGGGGACAGCCGAAAACCTTCCAATGAGCAGTTCTTC; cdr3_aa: CASSGDSRKPSNEQFF
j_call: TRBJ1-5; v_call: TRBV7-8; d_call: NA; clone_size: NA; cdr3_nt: TGTGCCAGCAGCCCTTTTTCCCGGAGTGGCAATCAGCCCCAGCATTTT; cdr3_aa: CASSPFSRSGNQPQHF
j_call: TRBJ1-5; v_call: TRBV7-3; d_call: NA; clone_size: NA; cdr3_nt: TGTGCCAGCAGCGCGCAACCGAATCAGCCCCAGCATTTT; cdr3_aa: CASSAQPNQPQHF
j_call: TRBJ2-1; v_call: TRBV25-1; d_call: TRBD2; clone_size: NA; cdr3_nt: TGTGCCAGCAGTGTGAGCGGGGGGGAGTACAATGAGCAGTTCTTC; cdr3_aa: CASSVSGGEYNEQFF
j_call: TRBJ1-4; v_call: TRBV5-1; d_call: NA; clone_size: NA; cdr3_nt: TGCGCCAGCAGCTTGAAGTTTGACAGCCCAACTAATGAAAAACTGTTTTTT; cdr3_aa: CASSLKFDSPTNEKLFF